This T cell receptor (beta chain) derives from a study of shared clonotypes between healthy human individuals. V trimming: 0 bases; J trimming: 7 bases; junction bases outside the gene matches: 10. The CDR3 is made up of 17 amino acids. Germline CDR1 ENHRY, CDR2 SYGVKD. Sequencing used immunoSEQ multiplex PCR; TCRdb keeps in-frame clones, though not all of them. Among just over 2,000,000 clones, roughly 94% were seen once, and the ten largest hold 0.1% to 0.15%. Findings and caveats of the study: As a rule, naive subsets had a larger estimated richness than memory subsets.

Note on this clone: Its antigen is unidentified.

The chain carries TRBV10-3 and TRBJ2-3, with 10 bases aligning to TRBD2. This receptor was obtained from a man between 18 and 29 years old in good health. The sequencing sample was made of naive CD4+ T cells sorted from blood. Indicated subset: CD45RA+ positively selected. Written as DNA, the CDR3 is TGTGCCATCAGTGAGTCTCCCCCAGCGGGGGGGGATCATACGCAGTATTTT. Amino acid sequence: CAISESPPAGGDHTQYF.